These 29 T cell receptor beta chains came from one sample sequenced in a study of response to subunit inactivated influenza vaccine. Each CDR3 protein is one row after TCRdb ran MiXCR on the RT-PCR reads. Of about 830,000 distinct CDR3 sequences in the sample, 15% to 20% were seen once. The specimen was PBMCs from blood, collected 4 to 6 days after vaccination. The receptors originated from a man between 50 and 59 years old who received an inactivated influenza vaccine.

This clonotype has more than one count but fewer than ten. The CDR3 coding sequence is TGTGCCAGCAGTTGGACAGGGGTCCAAGAGACCCAGTACTTC. Translating it yields CASSWTGVQETQYF. The gene calls are TRBV12-3 or TRBV12-4 and TRBJ2-5; TRBD1 agrees at 9 bases. The CDR3 is 14 amino acids. The V and J ends lost 4 bases and 1 base, in that order; junction bases with no gene match: 1.

In DNA, the CDR3 is TGCAGTGCCCGCAACGGGACGAGCACAGATACGCAGTATTTT. Its translation: CSARNGTSTDTQYF. This rearrangement joins TRBV20-1 to TRBJ2-3; possibly TRBD1 or TRBD2 for D (5 bases each). V lost 6 bases to trimming and J lost 0 bases, with 13 bases between them. In germline, CDR1 is DFQATT, CDR2 SNEGSKA (reference sequence). This CDR3 has 14 residues.

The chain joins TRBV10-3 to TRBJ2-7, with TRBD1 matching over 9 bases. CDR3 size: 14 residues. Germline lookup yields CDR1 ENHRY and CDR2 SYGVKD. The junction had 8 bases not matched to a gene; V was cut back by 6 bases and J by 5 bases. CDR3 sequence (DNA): TGTGCCATCAGGATCCGGGACAGGGACAACGAGCAGTACTTC. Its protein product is CAIRIRDRDNEQYF.

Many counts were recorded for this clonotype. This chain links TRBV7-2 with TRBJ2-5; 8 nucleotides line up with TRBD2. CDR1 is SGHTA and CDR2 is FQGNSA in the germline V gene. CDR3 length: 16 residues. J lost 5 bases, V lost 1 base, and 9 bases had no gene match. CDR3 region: CASSLGLTGGPETQYF. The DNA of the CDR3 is TGTGCCAGCAGCTTAGGGTTGACGGGAGGGCCCGAGACCCAGTACTTC.

This chain's CDR3 is CASRILYEQYF. In DNA form, the CDR3 reads TGTGCCAGCCGGATCCTCTACGAGCAGTACTTC. J is TRBJ2-7 and V is TRBV2; D is undetermined. Trimming cost V 8 bases and J 3 bases, with 8 bases left between them. The CDR3 has 11 residues. Germline values: CDR1 SNHLY, CDR2 FYNNEI.

The CDR3 region is CSASGAGLPGELFF. CDR3 DNA: TGCAGTGCTAGTGGGGCAGGGTTACCCGGGGAGCTGTTTTTT. The chain uses TRBV20-1 and TRBJ2-2; maybe TRBD1 (5 bases). CDR3 length: 14 amino acids. Per the germline V gene, CDR1 is DFQATT and CDR2 is SNEGSKA (reference sequence). V was pared by 3 bases and J by 6 bases, with 14 bases between.

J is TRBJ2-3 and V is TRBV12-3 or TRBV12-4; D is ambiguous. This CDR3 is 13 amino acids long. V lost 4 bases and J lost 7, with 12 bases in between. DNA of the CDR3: TGTGCCAGCAGTTCCCTCCTGGGGAATACGCAGTATTTT. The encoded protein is CASSSLLGNTQYF.

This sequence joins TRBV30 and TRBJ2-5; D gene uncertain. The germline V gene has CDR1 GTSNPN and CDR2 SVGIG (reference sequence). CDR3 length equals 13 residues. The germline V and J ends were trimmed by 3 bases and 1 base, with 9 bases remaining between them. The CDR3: CAWRLPGQETQYF. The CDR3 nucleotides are TGTGCCTGGAGACTGCCGGGCCAAGAGACCCAGTACTTC.

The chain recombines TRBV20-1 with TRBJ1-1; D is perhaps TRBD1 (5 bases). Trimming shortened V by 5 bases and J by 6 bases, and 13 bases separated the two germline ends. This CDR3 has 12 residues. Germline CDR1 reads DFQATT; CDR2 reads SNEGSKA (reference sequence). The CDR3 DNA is TGCAGTGCTGGTCCAGGGCGGGCTGAAGCTTTCTTT. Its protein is CSAGPGRAEAFF.

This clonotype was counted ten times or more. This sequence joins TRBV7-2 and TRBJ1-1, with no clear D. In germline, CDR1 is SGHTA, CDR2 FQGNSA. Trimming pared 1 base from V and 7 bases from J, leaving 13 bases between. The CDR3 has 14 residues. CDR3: CASSLGSIANEAFF. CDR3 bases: TGTGCCAGCAGCTTAGGAAGTATCGCTAATGAAGCTTTCTTT.

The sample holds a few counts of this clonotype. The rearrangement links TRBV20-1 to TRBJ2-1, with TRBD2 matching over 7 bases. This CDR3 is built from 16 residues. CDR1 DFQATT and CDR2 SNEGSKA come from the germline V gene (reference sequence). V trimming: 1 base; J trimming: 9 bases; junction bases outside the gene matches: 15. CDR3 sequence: CSARGIGREFLGEQFF. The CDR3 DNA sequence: TGCAGTGCTAGAGGGATCGGGCGGGAGTTTTTAGGTGAGCAGTTCTTC.

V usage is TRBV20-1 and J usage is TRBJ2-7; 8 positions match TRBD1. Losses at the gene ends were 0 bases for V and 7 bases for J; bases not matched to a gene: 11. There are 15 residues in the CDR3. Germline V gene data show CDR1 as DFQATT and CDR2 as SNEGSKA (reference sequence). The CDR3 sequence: CSARDDPRGQREQYF. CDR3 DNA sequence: TGCAGTGCTAGAGATGACCCCAGGGGGCAACGGGAGCAGTACTTC.

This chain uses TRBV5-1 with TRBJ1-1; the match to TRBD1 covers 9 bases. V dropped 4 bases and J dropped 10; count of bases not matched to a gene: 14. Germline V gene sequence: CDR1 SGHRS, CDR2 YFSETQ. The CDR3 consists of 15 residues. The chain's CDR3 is CASSPEQGATYPAFF. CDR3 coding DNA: TGCGCCAGCAGCCCGGAACAGGGGGCCACTTACCCAGCTTTCTTT.

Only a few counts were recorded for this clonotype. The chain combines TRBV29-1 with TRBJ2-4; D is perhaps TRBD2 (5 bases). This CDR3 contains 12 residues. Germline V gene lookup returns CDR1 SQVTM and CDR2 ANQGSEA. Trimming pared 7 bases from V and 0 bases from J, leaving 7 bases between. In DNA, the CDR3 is TGCAGCGGGGGAGTAGCCAAAAACATTCAGTACTTC. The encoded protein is CSGGVAKNIQYF.

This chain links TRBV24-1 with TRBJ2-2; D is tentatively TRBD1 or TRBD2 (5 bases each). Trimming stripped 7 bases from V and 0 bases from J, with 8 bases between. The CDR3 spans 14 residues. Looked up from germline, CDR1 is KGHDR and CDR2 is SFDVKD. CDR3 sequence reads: CATRGPANTGELFF. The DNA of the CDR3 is TGTGCCACCAGGGGACCCGCGAACACCGGGGAGCTGTTTTTT.

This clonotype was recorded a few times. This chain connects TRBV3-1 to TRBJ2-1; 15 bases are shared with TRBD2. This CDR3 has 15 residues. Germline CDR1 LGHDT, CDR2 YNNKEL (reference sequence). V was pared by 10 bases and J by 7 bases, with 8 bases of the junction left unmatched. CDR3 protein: CATGLAGGERNEQFF. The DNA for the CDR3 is TGTGCCACCGGACTAGCGGGGGGGGAGAGGAATGAGCAGTTCTTC.

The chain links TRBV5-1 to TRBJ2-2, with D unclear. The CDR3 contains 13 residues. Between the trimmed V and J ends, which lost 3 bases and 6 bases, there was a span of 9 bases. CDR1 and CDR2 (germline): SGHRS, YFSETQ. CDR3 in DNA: TGCGCCAGCAGCTCTCAGTACGCCGGGGAGCTGTTTTTT. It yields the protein CASSSQYAGELFF.

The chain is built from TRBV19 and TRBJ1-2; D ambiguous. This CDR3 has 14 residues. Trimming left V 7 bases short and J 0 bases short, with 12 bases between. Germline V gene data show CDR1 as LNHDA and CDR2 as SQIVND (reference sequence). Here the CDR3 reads CASKEGDSNYGYTF. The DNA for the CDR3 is TGTGCCAGTAAGGAGGGTGATTCTAACTATGGCTACACCTTC. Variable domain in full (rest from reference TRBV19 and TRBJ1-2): DGGITQSPKYLFRKEGQNVTLSCEQNLNHDAMYWYRQDPGQGLRLIYYSQIVNDFQKGDIAEGYSVSREKKESFPLTVTSAQKNPTAFYLCASKEGDSNYGYTFGSGTRLTVV.

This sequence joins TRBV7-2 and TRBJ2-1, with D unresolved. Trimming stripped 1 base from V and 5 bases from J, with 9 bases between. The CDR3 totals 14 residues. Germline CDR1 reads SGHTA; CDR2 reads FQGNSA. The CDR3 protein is CASSLGPANNEQFF. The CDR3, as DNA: TGTGCCAGCAGCTTAGGTCCCGCCAACAATGAGCAGTTCTTC.

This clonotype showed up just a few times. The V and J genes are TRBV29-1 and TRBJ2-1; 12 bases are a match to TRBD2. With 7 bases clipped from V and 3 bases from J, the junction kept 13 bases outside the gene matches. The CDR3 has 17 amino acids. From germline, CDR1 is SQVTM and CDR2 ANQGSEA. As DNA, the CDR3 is TGCAGCGGTTACGGAATACTAGCGGGGGGAAACTACAATGAGCAGTTCTTC. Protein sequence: CSGYGILAGGNYNEQFF.

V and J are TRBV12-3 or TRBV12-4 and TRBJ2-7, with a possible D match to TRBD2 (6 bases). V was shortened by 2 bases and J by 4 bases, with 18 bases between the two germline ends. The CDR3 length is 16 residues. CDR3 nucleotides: TGTGCCAGCAGTTTAAAGCGGGCCAGGGTGTCTTACGAGCAGTACTTC. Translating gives CASSLKRARVSYEQYF.

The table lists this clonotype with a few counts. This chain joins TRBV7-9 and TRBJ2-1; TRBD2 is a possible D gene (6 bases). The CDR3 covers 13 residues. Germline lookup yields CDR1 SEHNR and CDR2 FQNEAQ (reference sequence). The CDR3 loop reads CASVHSGYNEQFF. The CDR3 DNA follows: TGTGCTTCAGTCCATAGCGGTTACAATGAGCAGTTCTTC.

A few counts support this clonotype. In DNA, the CDR3 is TGTGCCAGCACGCTGTATCTGGGGGCGCAAACCGGGGAGCTGTTTTTT. This codes for CASTLYLGAQTGELFF. The chain links TRBV6-2 or TRBV6-3 to TRBJ2-2, with D tentatively TRBD1 (6 bases). Germline lookup yields CDR1 MNHEY and CDR2 SVGEGT. Trimming removed 7 bases at V and 5 bases at J, with 20 bases between. CDR3 length equals 16 residues.

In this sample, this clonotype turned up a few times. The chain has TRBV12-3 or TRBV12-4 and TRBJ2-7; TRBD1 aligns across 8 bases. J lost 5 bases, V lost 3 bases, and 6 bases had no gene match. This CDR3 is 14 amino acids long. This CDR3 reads CASSLGNRGNEQYF. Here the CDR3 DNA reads TGTGCCAGCAGTTTGGGGAACAGGGGGAACGAGCAGTACTTC.

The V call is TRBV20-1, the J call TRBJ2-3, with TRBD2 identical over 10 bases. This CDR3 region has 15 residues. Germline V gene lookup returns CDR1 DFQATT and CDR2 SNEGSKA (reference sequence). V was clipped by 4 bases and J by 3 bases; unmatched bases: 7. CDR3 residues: CSAKRASGSTDTQYF. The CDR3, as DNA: TGCAGTGCTAAAAGGGCTAGCGGGAGTACAGATACGCAGTATTTT.

The DNA for the CDR3 is TGTGCCAGTAGCCAGACCGGGACAGGCACCTACGAGCAGTACTTC. It yields the protein CASSQTGTGTYEQYF. The chain employs TRBV28 and TRBJ2-7; TRBD1 aligns across 8 bases. Germline V gene sequence: CDR1 MDHEN, CDR2 SYDVKM. The CDR3 loop spans 15 amino acids. V shed 9 bases, J shed 2 bases, and the junction held 12 bases outside the gene matches.

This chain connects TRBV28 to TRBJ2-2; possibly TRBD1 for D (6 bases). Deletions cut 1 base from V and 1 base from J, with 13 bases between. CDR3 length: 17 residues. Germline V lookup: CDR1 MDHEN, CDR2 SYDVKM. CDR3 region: CASSLLGGHQNTGELFF. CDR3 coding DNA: TGTGCCAGCAGTTTATTAGGGGGACACCAGAACACCGGGGAGCTGTTTTTT.

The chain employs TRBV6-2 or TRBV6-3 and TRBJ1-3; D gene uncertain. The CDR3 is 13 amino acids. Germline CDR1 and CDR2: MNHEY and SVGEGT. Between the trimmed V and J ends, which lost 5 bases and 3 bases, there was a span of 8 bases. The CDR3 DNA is TGTGCCAGCAGTATCGCCGATGGAAACACCATATATTTT. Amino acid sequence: CASSIADGNTIYF.

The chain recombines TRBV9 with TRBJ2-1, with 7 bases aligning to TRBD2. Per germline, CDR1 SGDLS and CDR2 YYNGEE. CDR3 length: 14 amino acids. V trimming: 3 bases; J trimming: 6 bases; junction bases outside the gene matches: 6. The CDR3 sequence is CASSERLAANEQFF. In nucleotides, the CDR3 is TGTGCCAGCAGCGAGAGACTAGCCGCCAATGAGCAGTTCTTC.